Listed below are T cell receptor beta chains from one sample, sequenced in a study of blood T cells in healthy people across ages. TCRdb re-called the 5' RACE reads through MiXCR, storing one row per CDR3 protein. The sample lists around 500,000 distinct CDR3 sequences; 45% to 55% were seen once. The specimen sequenced was blood. These receptor sequences come from a man older than 75 in good health. The CDR3 runs from the conserved cysteine through the conserved F or W. D genes are given only for firm matches. Clone size is given for some rows only: seen once, a few or many times, or a class if the clone is expanded.

d_call | j_call | clone_size | v_call | cdr3_aa | cdr3_nt
- | TRBJ1-2 | - | TRBV29-1 | CSVGQRANYGYTF | TGCAGCGTGGGACAAAGAGCTAACTATGGCTACACCTTC
TRBD1 | TRBJ2-7 | - | TRBV4-3 | CASRRDRGSYEQYF | TGCGCCAGCAGGAGGGACAGGGGATCCTACGAGCAGTACTTC
TRBD2 | TRBJ2-3 | - | TRBV20-1 | CSTQLGAGGTDTQYF | TGCAGTACCCAGTTGGGGGCGGGAGGAACAGATACGCAGTATTTT
TRBD2 | TRBJ2-1 | few | TRBV20-1 | CSARDDLAGVYNEQFF | TGCAGTGCTAGAGACGACCTAGCGGGGGTGTACAATGAGCAGTTCTTC
- | TRBJ2-1 | - | TRBV6-5 | CASSHWGHEAGNEQFF | TGTGCCAGCAGTCACTGGGGACACGAAGCAGGCAATGAGCAGTTCTTC
TRBD2 | TRBJ2-1 | - | TRBV7-2 | CASSLVAGGVDEQFF | TGTGCCAGCAGCTTAGTAGCGGGGGGTGTGGATGAGCAGTTCTTC
- | TRBJ1-2 | few | TRBV6-2/TRBV6-3 | CASKITGRSDGYTF | TGTGCCAGCAAGATTACAGGGAGGTCCGATGGCTACACCTTC
- | TRBJ1-6 | - | TRBV6-2/TRBV6-3 | CASSYERNSPLHF | TGTGCCAGCAGTTACGAAAGGAATTCACCCCTCCACTTT
- | TRBJ1-6 | few | TRBV5-1 | CASRQDNSPLHF | TGCGCCAGCAGACAGGATAATTCACCCCTCCACTTT
- | TRBJ2-1 | - | TRBV20-1 | CSARGLGGLGDEQFF | TGCAGTGCTAGAGGGTTAGGAGGGTTGGGGGACGAGCAGTTCTTC
TRBD1 | TRBJ2-3 | - | TRBV10-3 | CAISGRDRDSTDTQYF | TGTGCCATCAGTGGCCGGGACAGGGATAGCACAGATACGCAGTATTTT
TRBD1 | TRBJ2-7 | - | TRBV29-1 | CSALGDRSYEQYF | TGCAGCGCCCTAGGGGACAGATCCTACGAGCAGTACTTC
- | TRBJ2-3 | many | TRBV6-6 | CASSTPDGSGTDTQYF | TGTGCCAGCAGTACTCCCGACGGGTCCGGCACAGATACGCAGTATTTT
TRBD2 | TRBJ2-4 | - | TRBV12-3/TRBV12-4 | CASSISGRVIQYF | TGTGCCAGCAGTATCTCCGGGAGGGTCATTCAGTACTTC
TRBD2 | TRBJ2-1 | - | TRBV7-8 | CASERDRSYNEQFF | TGTGCCAGCGAGCGGGATAGGTCCTACAATGAGCAGTTCTTC
- | TRBJ2-4 | - | TRBV5-1 | CASSPDSSKNIQYF | TGCGCCAGCAGCCCGGACTCGTCCAAAAACATTCAGTACTTC
- | TRBJ1-6 | - | TRBV11-2 | CASSPSGYSPLHF | TGTGCCAGCAGCCCGTCGGGGTATTCACCCCTCCACTTT
- | TRBJ2-1 | - | TRBV4-3 | CASSQDLGSSYNEQFF | TGCGCCAGCAGCCAAGATCTAGGGAGCTCCTACAATGAGCAGTTCTTC
- | TRBJ1-4 | - | TRBV2 | CASSEAIGEKLFF | TGTGCCAGCAGTGAAGCGATCGGTGAAAAACTGTTTTTT
TRBD1 | TRBJ2-5 | few | TRBV29-1 | CSVEDRGLGETQYF | TGCAGCGTTGAAGACAGGGGGCTAGGTGAGACCCAGTACTTC
- | TRBJ2-7 | - | TRBV13 | CASSSRVGQYEQYF | TGTGCCAGCAGCTCCAGGGTCGGACAGTACGAGCAGTACTTC
TRBD2 | TRBJ2-1 | few | TRBV6-2/TRBV6-3 | CASSYPGTRYEDEQFF | TGTGCCAGCAGTTACCCCGGGACTAGGTACGAAGATGAGCAGTTCTTC
- | TRBJ1-2 | - | TRBV25-1 | CASSEAGRNYGYTF | TGTGCCAGCAGTGAGGCAGGGCGTAACTATGGCTACACCTTC
TRBD2 | TRBJ2-1 | - | TRBV20-1 | CSASTPATSRDEQFF | TGCAGTGCTAGCACCCCCGCGACTAGCAGGGATGAGCAGTTCTTC
- | TRBJ2-4 | few | TRBV7-2 | CASSLVAENIQYF | TGTGCCAGCAGCTTAGTTGCAGAAAACATTCAGTACTTC
TRBD1 | TRBJ2-3 | - | TRBV7-2 | CASSLVTHRGLEDTQYF | TGTGCCAGCAGCTTAGTCACCCACAGGGGGCTTGAAGATACGCAGTATTTT
- | TRBJ2-7 | many | TRBV6-6 | CASSDLLYYEQYF | TGTGCCAGCAGTGACCTCCTCTACTACGAGCAGTACTTC
- | TRBJ2-7 | - | TRBV20-1 | CSARDQGLYYEQYF | TGCAGTGCTAGAGATCAGGGCCTCTATTACGAGCAGTACTTC
- | TRBJ2-1 | - | TRBV12-3/TRBV12-4 | CASSFHRAMGDEQFF | TGTGCCAGCAGTTTCCACAGGGCCATGGGGGATGAGCAGTTCTTC
- | TRBJ1-2 | - | TRBV2 | CASSLGTSYGYTF | TGTGCCAGCAGCCTCGGGACAAGCTATGGCTACACCTTC
TRBD2 | TRBJ2-1 | once | TRBV12-3/TRBV12-4 | CASSTSASGNNEQFF | TGTGCCAGCAGTACCAGCGCTAGCGGAAACAATGAGCAGTTCTTC
TRBD1 | TRBJ1-2 | - | TRBV28 | CASSRQGAIGYTF | TGTGCCAGCAGTAGACAGGGGGCGATAGGCTACACCTTC
- | TRBJ2-2 | few | TRBV6-6 | CAARGPYTGELFF | TGTGCCGCGAGGGGTCCCTACACCGGGGAGCTGTTTTTT
- | TRBJ1-4 | - | TRBV29-1 | CSVSTATNEKLFF | TGCAGCGTCTCGACAGCAACTAATGAAAAACTGTTTTTT
- | TRBJ2-1 | - | TRBV6-2/TRBV6-3 | CASSYRPQPYNEQFF | TGTGCCAGCAGTTACCGTCCCCAGCCCTACAATGAGCAGTTCTTC
- | TRBJ2-1 | - | TRBV7-2 | CASTVIRVTYNEQFF | TGTGCCAGCACCGTAATCAGGGTAACCTACAATGAGCAGTTCTTC
TRBD1 | TRBJ2-7 | - | TRBV10-3 | CAISSRDRSQKTQNF | TGTGCCATCAGCAGCAGGGACAGATCTCAAAAGACCCAGAACTTC
TRBD1 | TRBJ2-5 | few | TRBV29-1 | CSPRDRGFQYF | TGCAGCCCCCGGGACAGGGGTTTTCAGTACTTC
TRBD1 | TRBJ1-1 | few | TRBV7-2 | CASSITGGGNTEAFF | TGTGCCAGCAGTATTACAGGGGGCGGTAACACTGAAGCTTTCTTT
- | TRBJ2-7 | few | TRBV4-3 | CASSKTRGSFYEQYF | TGCGCCAGCTCGAAAACCCGGGGCTCCTTCTACGAGCAGTACTTC
TRBD1 | TRBJ2-3 | - | TRBV6-1 | CASSDHVPGQGTDTQYF | TGTGCCAGCAGTGACCACGTCCCGGGACAGGGGACCGATACGCAGTATTTT